This TCR beta chain was found in a study of T cells after yellow fever vaccination. General study findings and limits: Most clones from primary vaccination resurfaced after the booster (96% CD4, less than 90% CD8).

This clonotype was seen repeatedly, ten times or more. Its antigen is unknown. Template switching by 5'RACE produced TCR cDNA, adding a universal primer site and UMIs. Each CDR3 protein gets one entry after TCRdb re-called the 5' RACE reads with MiXCR. The data contain a few hundred thousand distinct CDR3 sequences, 2.5% to 3.5% of them singletons. The clonotype was recovered from a man younger than 35 who received the YFV17D yellow fever vaccine. The starting material was CD4+ T cells sorted from PBMCs, obtained 10 days after the yellow fever booster vaccination.

The CDR3 here is CASSPRAYQETQYF. Written as DNA, the CDR3 is TGTGCCAGCAGCCCCCGGGCCTACCAAGAGACCCAGTACTTC. The J gene is TRBJ2-5, the V gene TRBV7-9; D call uncertain. V was shortened by 5 bases and J by 0 bases, with 10 bases between the two germline ends. CDR3 length: 14 residues. Germline CDR1 and CDR2: SEHNR and FQNEAQ (reference sequence).